The 9 T cell receptor beta chains below were found in one sample sequenced in a study of blood T cell repertoires in COVID-19. Clones were read by immunoSEQ multiplex PCR, and TCRdb kept only the in-frame ones, dropping some. Seen here are about 48,000 clones, 65% to 90% observed once, and the top ten hold 7.3%. The sample was peripheral blood. All receptors come from a man aged 35 to 55 with acute or convalescent COVID-19.

Concerning this clone: An end of the junction does not agree with germline; a read error may underlie this. In nucleotides, the CDR3 is TGTGCCAGCAGCCAAGATCGGTCTAGCGGGGGCTACGACTTC. Translating gives CASSQDRSSGGYDF. V and J are TRBV3-1 (or the pseudogene TRBV3-2) and TRBJ2-7; 10 positions match TRBD2. The CDR3 is 14 amino acids. Germline values: CDR1 LGHDT, CDR2 YNNKEL (reference sequence).

This rearrangement joins TRBV6-4 to TRBJ2-3, with D possibly being TRBD2 (7 bases). Trimming pared 0 bases from V and 5 bases from J, leaving 12 bases between. The CDR3 has 15 residues. Germline CDR1 and CDR2: MRHNA and SNTAGT. This chain's CDR3 is CASSDSRGARDTQYF. CDR3 DNA sequence: TGTGCCAGCAGTGACTCCCGGGGGGCGAGAGATACGCAGTATTTT.

The gene calls are TRBV3-1 (or the pseudogene TRBV3-2) and TRBJ2-5; D might be TRBD2 (6 bases). The CDR3 has 13 residues. The germline gives CDR1 LGHDT, CDR2 YNNKEL (reference sequence). The ends were cut back, 6 bases at V and 2 bases at J, with 10 bases in the middle. CDR3 residues: CASRRDFQETQYF. The CDR3 region has the DNA TGTGCCAGCAGGAGGGACTTTCAAGAGACCCAGTACTTC.

This chain uses TRBV3-1 (or the pseudogene TRBV3-2) with TRBJ2-2, with 11 bases fitting TRBD2. Per germline, CDR1 LGHDT and CDR2 YNNKEL (reference sequence). Losses at the gene ends were 4 bases for V and 6 bases for J; bases not matched to a gene: 7. The CDR3 is 16 residues long. The CDR3 is CASSPTSGGSAGELFF. CDR3 coding DNA: TGTGCCAGCAGCCCTACTAGCGGGGGATCTGCCGGGGAGCTGTTTTTT.

This clone was picked up a small number of times. The rearrangement joins TRBV30 to TRBJ1-1; 7 bases fit TRBD1. Germline V gives CDR1 GTSNPN, CDR2 SVGIG (reference sequence). V lost 4 bases, J lost 1 base, and 3 bases stayed unmatched. The CDR3 runs to 13 residues. The CDR3 nucleotides are TGTGCCTGGACAGGGGGACCGAACACTGAAGCTTTCTTT. Translated, it gives CAWTGGPNTEAFF.

Details on this clone: An end of the junction does not agree with germline; a read error may underlie this. This chain joins TRBV5-8 and TRBJ2-7; 9 positions match TRBD1. The germline CDR1 and CDR2 sequences are SGHTS and YDEGEE. The CDR3 consists of 14 residues. The CDR3 DNA reads TGTGCCAGCAGTTTGGACAGGGGATCCTACGAGCAGTACTTC. It translates to CASSLDRGSYEQYF.

The chain recombines TRBV18 with TRBJ1-3; 8 positions agree with TRBD1. After removal of 3 bases from V and 6 bases from J, the junction contained 4 bases not matched to a gene. CDR3 length: 14 residues. Germline CDR1 is KGHSH and CDR2 is LQKENI. The DNA of the CDR3 is TGTGCCAGCTCACCGGGGACAGGACCAAACACCATATATTTT. This codes for CASSPGTGPNTIYF.

This rearrangement joins TRBV19 to TRBJ2-7; D gene ambiguous. CDR1 is LNHDA and CDR2 is SQIVND in the germline V gene (reference sequence). The V end was cut by 3 bases, the J end by 0 bases, with 6 bases between. There are 13 residues in the CDR3. Here the CDR3 reads CASSMGSSYEQYF. As DNA, the CDR3 is TGTGCCAGTAGTATGGGCTCCTCCTACGAGCAGTACTTC. Supplemented by reference TRBV19 and TRBJ2-7, the full variable domain reads DGGITQSPKYLFRKEGQNVTLSCEQNLNHDAMYWYRQDPGQGLRLIYYSQIVNDFQKGDIAEGYSVSREKKESFPLTVTSAQKNPTAFYLCASSMGSSYEQYFGPGTRLTVT.

The rearrangement uses TRBV7-2 and TRBJ1-2; no clear D. Germline V gives CDR1 SGHTA, CDR2 FQGNSA. The CDR3 has 13 amino acids. V was clipped by 4 bases and J by 2 bases, with 8 bases between them. The CDR3 coding sequence is TGTGCCAGCAGCTCCCCCCAAAACTATGGCTACACCTTC. Translating it yields CASSSPQNYGYTF.